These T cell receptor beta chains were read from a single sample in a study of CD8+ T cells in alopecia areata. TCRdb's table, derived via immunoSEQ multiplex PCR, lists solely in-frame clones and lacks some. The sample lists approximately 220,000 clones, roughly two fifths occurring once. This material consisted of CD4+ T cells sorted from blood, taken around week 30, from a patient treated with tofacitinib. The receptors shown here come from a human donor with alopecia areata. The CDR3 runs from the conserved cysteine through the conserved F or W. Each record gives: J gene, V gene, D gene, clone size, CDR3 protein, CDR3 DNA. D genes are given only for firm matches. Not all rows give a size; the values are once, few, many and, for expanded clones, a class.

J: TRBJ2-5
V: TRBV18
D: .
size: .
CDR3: CASSPALAKETQYF
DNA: TGTGCCAGCTCACCAGCGCTAGCTAAGGAGACCCAGTACTTC

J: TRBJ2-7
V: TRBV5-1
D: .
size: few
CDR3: CASSLVGAQEQYF
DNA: TGCGCCAGCAGCTTGGTGGGGGCGCAAGAGCAGTACTTC

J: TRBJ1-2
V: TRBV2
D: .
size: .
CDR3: CASETGFSGYTF
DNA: TGTGCCAGCGAGACAGGCTTCAGTGGCTACACCTTC

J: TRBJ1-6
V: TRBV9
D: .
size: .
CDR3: CASSVGTNSPLHF
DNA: TGTGCCAGCAGCGTAGGGACCAATTCACCCCTCCACTTT

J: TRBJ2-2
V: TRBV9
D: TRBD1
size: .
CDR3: CASSLGLARGPGELFF
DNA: TGTGCCAGCAGCCTTGGATTAGCTAGGGGGCCCGGGGAGCTGTTTTTT

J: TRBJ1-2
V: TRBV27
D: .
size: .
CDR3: CASSLPVNYGYTF
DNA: TGTGCCAGCAGTTTGCCGGTTAACTATGGCTACACCTTC

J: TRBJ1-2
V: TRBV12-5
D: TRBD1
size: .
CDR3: CASGSGTAYGYTF
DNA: TGTGCTAGTGGTTCGGGGACAGCCTATGGCTACACCTTC

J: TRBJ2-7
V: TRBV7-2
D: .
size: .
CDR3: CASSLRPLEVTRYYEQYF
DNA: TGTGCCAGCAGCCTACGCCCTTTGGAGGTGACGCGATACTACGAGCAGTACTTC

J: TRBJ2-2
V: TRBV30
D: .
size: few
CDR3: CAWTPGAGELFF
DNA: TGTGCCTGGACTCCAGGCGCCGGGGAGCTGTTTTTT

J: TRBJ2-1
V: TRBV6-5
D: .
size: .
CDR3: CASSSPVRELFF
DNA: TGTGCCAGCAGTTCCCCCGTCCGGGAGCTGTTCTTC

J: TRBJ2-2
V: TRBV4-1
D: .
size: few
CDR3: CASSQGGTGELFF
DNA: TGCGCCAGCAGCCAGGGGGGCACCGGGGAGCTGTTTTTT

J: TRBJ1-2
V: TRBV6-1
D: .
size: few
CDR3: CASRGDLSNYGYTF
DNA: TGTGCCAGCAGGGGGGACTTGAGCAACTATGGCTACACCTTC

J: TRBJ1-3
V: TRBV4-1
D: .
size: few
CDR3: CASSQEQGSGNTIYF
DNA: TGCGCCAGCAGCCAAGAACAGGGATCTGGAAACACCATATATTTT